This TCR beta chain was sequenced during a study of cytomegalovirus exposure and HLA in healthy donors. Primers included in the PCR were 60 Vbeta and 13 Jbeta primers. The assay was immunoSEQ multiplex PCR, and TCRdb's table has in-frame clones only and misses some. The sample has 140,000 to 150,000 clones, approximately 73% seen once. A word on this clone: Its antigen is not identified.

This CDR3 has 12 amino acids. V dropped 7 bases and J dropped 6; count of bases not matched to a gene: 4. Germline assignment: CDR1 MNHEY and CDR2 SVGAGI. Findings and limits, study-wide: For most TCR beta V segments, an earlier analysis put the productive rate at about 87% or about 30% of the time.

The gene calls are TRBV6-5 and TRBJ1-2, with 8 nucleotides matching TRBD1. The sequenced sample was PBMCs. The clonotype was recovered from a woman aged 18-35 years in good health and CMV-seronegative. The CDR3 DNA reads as TGTGCCAGCACCCGGACAGGGCATGGCTACACCTTC. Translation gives CASTRTGHGYTF.